This T cell receptor beta chain came from a study of patients and donors after allogeneic stem cell transplantation. TCRdb itself ran the RT-PCR reads through MiXCR, one entry per CDR3 protein. Altogether about 16,000 distinct CDR3 sequences are present, 25% to 30% being singletons, with the ten largest covering more than 35%. Trimming pared 3 bases from V and 5 bases from J, leaving 13 bases between. There are 14 residues in the CDR3. Germline V CDR1 and CDR2: MDHEN, SYDVKM. By its share, this clonotype is medium-sized. Sequenced input: blood, either unsorted or a sorted T cell fraction (not recorded which). The TCR was taken from a human donor who was either an allogeneic HSCT recipient or a stem cell or donor lymphocyte infusion donor (not recorded which). It is not recorded whose cells these are; they may come from a transplant donor. V gene TRBV28 combines with J gene TRBJ1-1; possibly TRBD1 for D (5 bases). In DNA form, the CDR3 reads TGTGCCAGCAGTTTTCACAGGTGGGGTACTGAAGCTTTCTTT. Protein sequence: CASSFHRWGTEAFF.